This record looks at one TCR beta chain sequence and its context. The data were obtained in a study of Ad26.COV2.S vaccination and SARS-CoV-2 variants. Background on the study: Donor was assigned to the Ad26.COV2.S arm of trial COV1001.

Sample treatment: around 19 received Ad26.COV2.S at low or high dose, single or two shots; about 5 received placebo; per-sample allocation not given. Samples analyzed were those drawn on day 63 after the first vaccine or placebo injection. Assay: immunoSEQ multiplex PCR; the TCRdb copy retains only in-frame clones and omits some. Counted here are a few hundred thousand clones, about 93% occurring once; the ten biggest clones make up roughly an eighth. Sequenced material: peripheral blood, taken in a trial of Ad26.COV2.S vaccine versus placebo. This clonotype was sampled from a person aged 18 to 65 who received the Ad26.COV2.S COVID-19 vaccine or a placebo.

As DNA, the CDR3 is TGCGCCAGCAGCCAAGCGGCCCATCTTAGTTCACCCCTCCACTTT. This sequence encodes CASSQAAHLSSPLHF. This chain joins TRBV4-3 and TRBJ1-6; D gene unclear. The V gene lost 1 base and the J gene lost 9 bases, with 13 bases spanning the gap. The CDR3 totals 15 residues. Germline-derived CDR1 and CDR2 are LGHNA and YSLEER.